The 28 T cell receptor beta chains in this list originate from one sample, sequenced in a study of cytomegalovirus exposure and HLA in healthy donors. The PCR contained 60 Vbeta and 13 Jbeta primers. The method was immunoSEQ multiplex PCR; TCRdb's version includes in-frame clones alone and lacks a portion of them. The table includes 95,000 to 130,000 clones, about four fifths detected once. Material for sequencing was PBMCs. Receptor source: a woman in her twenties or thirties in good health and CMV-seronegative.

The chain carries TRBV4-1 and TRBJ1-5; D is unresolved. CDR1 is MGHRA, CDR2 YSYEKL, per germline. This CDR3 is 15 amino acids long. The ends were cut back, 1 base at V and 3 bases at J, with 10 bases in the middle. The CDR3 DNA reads TGCGCCAGCAGCCAAGTAACCGGGTTCAATCAGCCCCAGCATTTT. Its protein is CASSQVTGFNQPQHF.

CDR3 in DNA: TGTGCCAGCAGTGAAGACCCGGGGGTGGAAAAACTGTTTTTT. Its translation is CASSEDPGVEKLFF. The genes are TRBV6-1 and TRBJ1-4; D is perhaps TRBD1 (5 bases). The CDR3 is 14 amino acids. Per the germline V gene, CDR1 is MNHNS and CDR2 is SASEGT. V was clipped by 1 base and J by 8 bases, with 11 bases between them.

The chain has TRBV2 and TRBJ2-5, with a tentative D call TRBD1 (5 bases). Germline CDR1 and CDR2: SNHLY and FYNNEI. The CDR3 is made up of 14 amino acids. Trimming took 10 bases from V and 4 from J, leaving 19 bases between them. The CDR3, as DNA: TGTGCCATCGAAAATCAGGGCTCGGTAGAGACCCAGTACTTC. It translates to CAIENQGSVETQYF.

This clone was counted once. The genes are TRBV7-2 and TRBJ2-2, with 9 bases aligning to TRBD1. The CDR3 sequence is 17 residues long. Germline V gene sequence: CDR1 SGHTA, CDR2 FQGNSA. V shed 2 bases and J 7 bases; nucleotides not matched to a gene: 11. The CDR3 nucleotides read TGTGCCAGCAGCTTACGGTTTGGGACAGGGATCAACGGGGAGCTGTTTTTT. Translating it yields CASSLRFGTGINGELFF.

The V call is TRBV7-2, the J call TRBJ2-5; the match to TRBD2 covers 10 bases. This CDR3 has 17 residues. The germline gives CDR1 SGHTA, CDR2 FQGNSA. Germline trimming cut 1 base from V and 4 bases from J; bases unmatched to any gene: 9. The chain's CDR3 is CASSLGTSGSLGETQYF. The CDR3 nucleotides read TGTGCCAGCAGCTTAGGGACTAGCGGTAGCCTAGGAGAGACCCAGTACTTC.

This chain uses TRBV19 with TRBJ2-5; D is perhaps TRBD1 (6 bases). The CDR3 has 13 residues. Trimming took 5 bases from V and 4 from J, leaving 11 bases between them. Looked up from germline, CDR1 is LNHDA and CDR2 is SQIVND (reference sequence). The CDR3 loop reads CASSVTGRETQYF. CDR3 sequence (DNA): TGTGCCAGTAGTGTGACAGGAAGAGAGACCCAGTACTTC.

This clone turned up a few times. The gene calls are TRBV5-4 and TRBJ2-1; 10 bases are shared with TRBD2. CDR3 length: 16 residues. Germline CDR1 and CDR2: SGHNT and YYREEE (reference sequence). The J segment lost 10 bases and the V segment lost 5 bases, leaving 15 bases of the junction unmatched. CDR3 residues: CASSPTSGDPIGEQFF. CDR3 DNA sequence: TGTGCCAGCAGTCCTACTAGCGGGGACCCGATCGGAGAGCAGTTCTTC.

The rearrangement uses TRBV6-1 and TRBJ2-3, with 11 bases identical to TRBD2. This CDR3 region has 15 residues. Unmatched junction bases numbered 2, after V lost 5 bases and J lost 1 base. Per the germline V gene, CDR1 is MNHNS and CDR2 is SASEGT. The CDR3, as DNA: TGTGCCAGCAGTCCACTAGCGGGAGGCACAGATACGCAGTATTTT. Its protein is CASSPLAGGTDTQYF.

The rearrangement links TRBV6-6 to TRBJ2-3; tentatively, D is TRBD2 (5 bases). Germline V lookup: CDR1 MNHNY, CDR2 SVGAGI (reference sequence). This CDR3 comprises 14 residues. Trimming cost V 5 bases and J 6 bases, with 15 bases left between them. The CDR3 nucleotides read TGTGCCAGCAGTCCAAGGACTGCCCCCGATACGCAGTATTTT. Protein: CASSPRTAPDTQYF.

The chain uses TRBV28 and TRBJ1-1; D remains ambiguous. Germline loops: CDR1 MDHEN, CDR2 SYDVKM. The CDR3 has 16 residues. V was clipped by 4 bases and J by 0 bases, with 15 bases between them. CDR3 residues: CASSSPGRLMNTEAFF. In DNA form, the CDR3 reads TGTGCCAGCAGTTCTCCGGGGAGATTAATGAACACTGAAGCTTTCTTT. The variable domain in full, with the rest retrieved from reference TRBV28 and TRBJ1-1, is DVKVTQSSRYLVKRTGEKVFLECVQDMDHENMFWYRQDPGLGLRLIYFSYDVKMKEKGDIPEGYSVSREKKERFSLILESASTNQTSMYLCASSSPGRLMNTEAFFGQGTRLTVV.

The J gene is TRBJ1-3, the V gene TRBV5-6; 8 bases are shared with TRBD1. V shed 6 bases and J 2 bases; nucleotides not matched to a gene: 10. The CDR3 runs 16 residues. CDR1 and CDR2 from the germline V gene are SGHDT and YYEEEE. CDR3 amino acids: CASTTTRGLAGNTIYF. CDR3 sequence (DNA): TGTGCCAGCACTACAACCAGGGGGCTGGCTGGAAACACCATATATTTT.

The DNA of the CDR3 is TGTGCCAGTAGTATCAAGGGGGACCTCTACGAGCAGTACTTC. Protein: CASSIKGDLYEQYF. The chain is built from TRBV19 and TRBJ2-7; D is possibly TRBD1 (6 bases). The CDR3 is 14 residues long. The V and J ends lost 3 bases and 3 bases respectively, with 12 bases between them. CDR1 and CDR2 from the germline V gene are LNHDA and SQIVND (reference sequence).

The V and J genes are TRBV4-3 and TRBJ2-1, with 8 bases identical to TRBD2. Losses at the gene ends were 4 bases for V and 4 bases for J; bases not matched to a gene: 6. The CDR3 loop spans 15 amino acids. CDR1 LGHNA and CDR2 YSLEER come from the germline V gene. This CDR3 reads CASSLGAGGYNEQFF. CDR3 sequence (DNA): TGCGCCAGCAGCCTGGGCGCGGGGGGATACAATGAGCAGTTCTTC.

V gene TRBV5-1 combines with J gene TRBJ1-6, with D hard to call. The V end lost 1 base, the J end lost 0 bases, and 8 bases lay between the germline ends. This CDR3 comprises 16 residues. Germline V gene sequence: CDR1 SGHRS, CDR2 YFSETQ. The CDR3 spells CASSLSPGSYNSPLHF. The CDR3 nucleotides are TGCGCCAGCAGCTTGTCCCCAGGCTCCTATAATTCACCCCTCCACTTT.

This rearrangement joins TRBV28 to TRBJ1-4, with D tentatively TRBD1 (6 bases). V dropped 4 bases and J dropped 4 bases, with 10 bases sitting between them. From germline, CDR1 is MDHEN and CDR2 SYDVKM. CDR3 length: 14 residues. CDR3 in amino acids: CASSWGQSNEKLFF. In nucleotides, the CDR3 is TGTGCCAGCAGTTGGGGGCAGAGTAATGAAAAACTGTTTTTT.

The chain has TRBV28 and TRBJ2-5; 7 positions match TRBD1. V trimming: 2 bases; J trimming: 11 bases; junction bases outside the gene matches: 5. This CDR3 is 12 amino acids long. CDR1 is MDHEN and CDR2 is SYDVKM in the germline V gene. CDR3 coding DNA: TGTGCCAGCAGTTTAAGGGGGCTGGAGCAGTACTTC. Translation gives CASSLRGLEQYF.

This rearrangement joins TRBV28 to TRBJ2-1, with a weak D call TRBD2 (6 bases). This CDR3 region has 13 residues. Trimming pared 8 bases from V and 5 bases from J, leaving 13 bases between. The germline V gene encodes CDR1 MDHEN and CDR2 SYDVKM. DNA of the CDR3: TGTGCCAGCTGGGGGGAATTCCACAATGAGCAGTTCTTC. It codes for CASWGEFHNEQFF.

CDR3 residues: CASSASPGSYEQYF. The CDR3 coding sequence is TGTGCCAGCAGTGCATCCCCCGGCTCCTACGAGCAGTACTTC. The chain links TRBV6-4 to TRBJ2-7; no definite D call. The V gene's germline CDR1 is MRHNA and CDR2 SNTAGT. The CDR3 extends over 14 amino acids. Trimming took 4 bases from V and 0 from J, leaving 10 bases between them.

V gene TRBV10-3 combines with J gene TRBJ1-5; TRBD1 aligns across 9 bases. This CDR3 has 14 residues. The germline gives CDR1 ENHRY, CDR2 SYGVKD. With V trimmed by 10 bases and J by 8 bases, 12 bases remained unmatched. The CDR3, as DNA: TGTGCCACCTCCCGGGGGACAGGGAAGGAGCCCCAGCATTTT. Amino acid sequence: CATSRGTGKEPQHF.

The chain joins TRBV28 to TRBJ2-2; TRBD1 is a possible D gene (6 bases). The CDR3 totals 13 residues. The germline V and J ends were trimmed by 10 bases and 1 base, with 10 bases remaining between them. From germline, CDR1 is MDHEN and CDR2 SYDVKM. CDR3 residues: CATLQGNTGELFF. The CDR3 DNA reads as TGTGCCACGCTACAGGGGAACACCGGGGAGCTGTTTTTT.

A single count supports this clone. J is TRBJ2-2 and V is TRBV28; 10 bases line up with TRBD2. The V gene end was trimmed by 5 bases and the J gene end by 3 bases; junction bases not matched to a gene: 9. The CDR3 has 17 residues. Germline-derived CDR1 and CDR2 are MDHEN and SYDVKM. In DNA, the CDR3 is TGTGCCAGCAGTGTCGCTGGACTAGCGGATTACACCGGGGAGCTGTTTTTT. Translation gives CASSVAGLADYTGELFF.

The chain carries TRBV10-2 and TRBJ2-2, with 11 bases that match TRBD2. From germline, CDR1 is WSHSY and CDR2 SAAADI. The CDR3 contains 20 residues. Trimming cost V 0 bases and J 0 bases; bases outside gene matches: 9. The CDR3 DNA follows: TGCGCCAGCAGTGAGTCGGGACTAGCGGCCTCGGCTTCGAACACCGGGGAGCTGTTTTTT. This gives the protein CASSESGLAASASNTGELFF.

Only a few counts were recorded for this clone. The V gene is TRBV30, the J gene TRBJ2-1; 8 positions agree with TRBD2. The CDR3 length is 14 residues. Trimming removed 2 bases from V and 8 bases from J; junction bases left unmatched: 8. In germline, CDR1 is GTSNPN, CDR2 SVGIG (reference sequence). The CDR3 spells CAWSLSSGYYEQFF. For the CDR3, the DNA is TGTGCCTGGAGTTTGTCTAGCGGGTATTATGAGCAGTTCTTC.

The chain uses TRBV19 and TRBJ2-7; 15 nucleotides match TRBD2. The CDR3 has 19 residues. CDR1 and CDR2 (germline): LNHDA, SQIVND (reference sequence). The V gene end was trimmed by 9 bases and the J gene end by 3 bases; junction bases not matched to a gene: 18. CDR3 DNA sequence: TGTGCCAGCGCCTTCCAGGCTCTTGGACTAGCGGGAGGGGTCTACGAGCAGTACTTC. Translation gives CASAFQALGLAGGVYEQYF.

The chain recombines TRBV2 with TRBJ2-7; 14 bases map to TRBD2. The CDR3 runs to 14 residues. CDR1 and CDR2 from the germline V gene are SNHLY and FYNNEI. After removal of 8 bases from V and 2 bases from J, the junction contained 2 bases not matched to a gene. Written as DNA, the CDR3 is TGTGCCAGCCGGACTAGCGGGGGGACCTACGAGCAGTACTTC. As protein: CASRTSGGTYEQYF.

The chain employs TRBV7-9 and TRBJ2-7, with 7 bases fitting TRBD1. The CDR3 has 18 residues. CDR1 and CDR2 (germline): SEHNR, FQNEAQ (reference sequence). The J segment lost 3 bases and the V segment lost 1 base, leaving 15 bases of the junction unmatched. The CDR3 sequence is CASSLGPKSGTDLYEQYF. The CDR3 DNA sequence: TGTGCCAGCAGCTTAGGGCCAAAATCCGGGACAGATCTCTACGAGCAGTACTTC.

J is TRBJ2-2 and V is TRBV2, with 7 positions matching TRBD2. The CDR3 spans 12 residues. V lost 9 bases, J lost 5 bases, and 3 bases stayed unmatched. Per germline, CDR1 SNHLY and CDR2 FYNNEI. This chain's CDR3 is CARGGETGELFF. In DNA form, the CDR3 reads TGTGCCAGGGGGGGGGAAACCGGGGAGCTGTTTTTT.

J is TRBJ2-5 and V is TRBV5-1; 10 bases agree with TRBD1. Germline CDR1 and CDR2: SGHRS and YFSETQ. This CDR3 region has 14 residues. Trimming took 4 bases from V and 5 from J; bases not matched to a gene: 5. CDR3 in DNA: TGCGCCAGCAGCGACAGGGGGCCGGGGGAGACCCAGTACTTC. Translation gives CASSDRGPGETQYF. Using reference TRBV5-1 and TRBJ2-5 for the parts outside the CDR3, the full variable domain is KAGVTQTPRYLIKTRGQQVTLSCSPISGHRSVSWYQQTPGQGLQFLFEYFSETQRNKGNFPGRFSGRQFSNSRSEMNVSTLELGDSALYLCASSDRGPGETQYFGPGTRLLVL.